A selection of T cell receptor beta chains follows, all from one sample in a study of cytomegalovirus exposure and HLA in healthy donors. Clones were read by immunoSEQ multiplex PCR, and TCRdb kept only the in-frame ones, dropping some. Altogether some 120,000 clones are present, approximately 72% being singletons, with the ten largest covering nearly 9.5%. Sequencing was carried out using PBMCs. These receptors originate from a woman between 45 and 65 years old in good health and CMV-seropositive. The CDR3 runs from the conserved cysteine through the conserved F or W. Each record gives: V gene, CDR3 length, D gene, clone size, J gene, CDR3 protein, CDR3 DNA. D genes are given only for firm matches. Expanded clones get a size class; other rows say once, few or many, or leave the size out.

v_call: TRBV2; cdr3_length: 14; d_call: NA; clone_size: NA; j_call: TRBJ1-1; cdr3_aa: CASRQQVLNTEAFF; cdr3_nt: TGTGCCAGCAGACAACAGGTCCTGAACACTGAAGCTTTCTTT
v_call: TRBV2; cdr3_length: 13; d_call: TRBD2; clone_size: few; j_call: TRBJ2-1; cdr3_aa: CASSGGLAGEQFF; cdr3_nt: TGTGCCAGCAGCGGTGGACTAGCGGGAGAGCAGTTCTTC
v_call: TRBV6-1; cdr3_length: 12; d_call: TRBD1; clone_size: NA; j_call: TRBJ1-2; cdr3_aa: CASVDRDRLYTF; cdr3_nt: TGTGCCAGCGTCGACAGGGATAGGCTCTACACCTTC
v_call: TRBV7-2; cdr3_length: 14; d_call: NA; clone_size: NA; j_call: TRBJ1-2; cdr3_aa: CASSLETDSYGYTF; cdr3_nt: TGTGCCAGCAGCTTAGAGACGGACAGCTATGGCTACACCTTC
v_call: TRBV27; cdr3_length: 15; d_call: TRBD2; clone_size: NA; j_call: TRBJ2-5; cdr3_aa: CASSFVLAGVETQYF; cdr3_nt: TGTGCCAGCAGTTTTGTACTAGCGGGGGTTGAGACCCAGTACTTC
v_call: TRBV7-2; cdr3_length: 15; d_call: NA; clone_size: NA; j_call: TRBJ2-2; cdr3_aa: CASSVQGAQGGELFF; cdr3_nt: TGTGCCAGCAGCGTACAGGGAGCGCAGGGCGGGGAGCTGTTTTTT
v_call: TRBV6-5; cdr3_length: 12; d_call: NA; clone_size: NA; j_call: TRBJ2-3; cdr3_aa: CASSRPRGTQYF; cdr3_nt: TGTGCCAGCAGTAGACCTCGGGGTACGCAGTATTTT
v_call: TRBV2; cdr3_length: 15; d_call: TRBD2; clone_size: NA; j_call: TRBJ2-5; cdr3_aa: CATSPSGGKQETQYF; cdr3_nt: TGTGCCACAAGCCCTAGCGGGGGGAAACAAGAGACCCAGTACTTC
v_call: TRBV10-3; cdr3_length: 14; d_call: TRBD2; clone_size: NA; j_call: TRBJ2-1; cdr3_aa: CAISGGSQYNEQFF; cdr3_nt: TGTGCCATCAGTGGCGGGAGTCAGTACAATGAGCAGTTCTTC
v_call: TRBV19; cdr3_length: 15; d_call: NA; clone_size: NA; j_call: TRBJ1-1; cdr3_aa: CASSVPGSGNTEAFF; cdr3_nt: TGTGCCAGTAGTGTCCCAGGGTCGGGGAACACTGAAGCTTTCTTT
v_call: TRBV11-1; cdr3_length: 13; d_call: NA; clone_size: NA; j_call: TRBJ2-5; cdr3_aa: CASSQGEQETQYF; cdr3_nt: TGTGCCAGCTCACAGGGTGAGCAAGAGACCCAGTACTTC
v_call: TRBV18; cdr3_length: 13; d_call: NA; clone_size: NA; j_call: TRBJ2-7; cdr3_aa: CASSPQGAYEQYF; cdr3_nt: TGTGCCAGCTCACCACAGGGGGCCTACGAGCAGTACTTC
v_call: TRBV7-9; cdr3_length: 12; d_call: NA; clone_size: NA; j_call: TRBJ2-3; cdr3_aa: CSSTYGGDTQYF; cdr3_nt: TGTTCCAGCACTTATGGCGGTGATACGCAGTATTTT
v_call: TRBV10-1; cdr3_length: 11; d_call: NA; clone_size: NA; j_call: TRBJ2-5; cdr3_aa: CASKEEETQYF; cdr3_nt: TGCGCCAGCAAGGAGGAAGAGACCCAGTACTTC
v_call: TRBV6-6; cdr3_length: 15; d_call: NA; clone_size: NA; j_call: TRBJ1-5; cdr3_aa: CASSYPGGINQPQHF; cdr3_nt: TGTGCCAGCAGTTACCCGGGGGGAATCAATCAGCCCCAGCATTTT
v_call: TRBV29-1; cdr3_length: 13; d_call: TRBD1; clone_size: NA; j_call: TRBJ2-3; cdr3_aa: CSATGEFGDTQYF; cdr3_nt: TGCAGCGCCACAGGGGAGTTTGGAGATACGCAGTATTTT
v_call: TRBV5-1; cdr3_length: 16; d_call: TRBD1; clone_size: NA; j_call: TRBJ1-3; cdr3_aa: CASSSGTGYSGNTIYF; cdr3_nt: TGCGCCAGCAGCTCTGGGACAGGTTACTCTGGAAACACCATATATTTT
v_call: TRBV30; cdr3_length: 17; d_call: NA; clone_size: NA; j_call: TRBJ1-3; cdr3_aa: CAWRLAGAMGSGNTIYF; cdr3_nt: TGTGCCTGGAGACTGGCAGGGGCAATGGGTTCTGGAAACACCATATATTTT
v_call: TRBV9; cdr3_length: 16; d_call: TRBD1; clone_size: NA; j_call: TRBJ1-1; cdr3_aa: CASSVESTTGGTEAFF; cdr3_nt: TGTGCCAGCAGCGTAGAGTCAACGACAGGGGGAACTGAAGCTTTCTTT
v_call: TRBV7-3; cdr3_length: 15; d_call: NA; clone_size: NA; j_call: TRBJ1-1; cdr3_aa: CASSLTGTTRTEAFF; cdr3_nt: TGTGCCAGCAGCTTAACCGGAACCACGAGGACTGAAGCTTTCTTT
v_call: TRBV6-1; cdr3_length: 15; d_call: NA; clone_size: NA; j_call: TRBJ1-4; cdr3_aa: CASRYHREANEKLFF; cdr3_nt: TGTGCCAGCAGGTATCACAGGGAAGCTAATGAAAAACTGTTTTTT
v_call: TRBV30; cdr3_length: 13; d_call: NA; clone_size: NA; j_call: TRBJ1-6; cdr3_aa: CAWSAQGGSPLHF; cdr3_nt: TGTGCCTGGAGTGCGCAGGGAGGTTCACCCCTCCACTTT
v_call: TRBV6-1; cdr3_length: 15; d_call: NA; clone_size: few; j_call: TRBJ1-1; cdr3_aa: CASSELNLVNTEAFF; cdr3_nt: TGTGCCAGCAGTGAACTTAACTTGGTGAACACTGAAGCTTTCTTT
v_call: TRBV18; cdr3_length: 14; d_call: NA; clone_size: NA; j_call: TRBJ2-2; cdr3_aa: CASSPPLITGELFF; cdr3_nt: TGTGCCAGCTCACCTCCACTGATAACCGGGGAGCTGTTTTTT
v_call: TRBV6-1; cdr3_length: 15; d_call: NA; clone_size: NA; j_call: TRBJ1-1; cdr3_aa: CASRPLRSEVTEAFF; cdr3_nt: TGTGCCAGCAGACCTCTCCGGTCCGAGGTCACTGAAGCTTTCTTT
v_call: TRBV19; cdr3_length: 17; d_call: TRBD1; clone_size: NA; j_call: TRBJ1-5; cdr3_aa: CASSMLTGGNSNQPQHF; cdr3_nt: TGTGCCAGTAGTATGCTTACAGGGGGGAATAGCAATCAGCCCCAGCATTTT
v_call: TRBV15; cdr3_length: 16; d_call: TRBD1; clone_size: NA; j_call: TRBJ1-2; cdr3_aa: CATSIGGAGGRHGYTF; cdr3_nt: TGTGCCACCAGCATAGGAGGGGCAGGGGGCCGCCATGGCTACACCTTC
v_call: TRBV7-2; cdr3_length: 18; d_call: TRBD1; clone_size: NA; j_call: TRBJ2-7; cdr3_aa: CASSSFGRGFTITYEQYF; cdr3_nt: TGTGCCAGCAGTTCTTTCGGCAGGGGGTTTACCATTACCTACGAGCAGTACTTC
v_call: TRBV9; cdr3_length: 13; d_call: NA; clone_size: few; j_call: TRBJ1-2; cdr3_aa: CASSVEAGNGYTF; cdr3_nt: TGTGCCAGCAGCGTAGAGGCAGGGAATGGCTACACCTTC
v_call: TRBV7-9; cdr3_length: 17; d_call: TRBD1; clone_size: NA; j_call: TRBJ2-7; cdr3_aa: CSSSLGGQGRSSYEQYF; cdr3_nt: TGTTCCAGCAGCTTAGGGGGACAGGGTCGAAGCTCCTACGAGCAGTACTTC
v_call: TRBV2; cdr3_length: 16; d_call: TRBD2; clone_size: NA; j_call: TRBJ2-5; cdr3_aa: CASSTPSGGTSGTQYF; cdr3_nt: TGTGCCAGCAGTACCCCTAGCGGGGGTACCTCGGGAACCCAGTACTTC
v_call: TRBV7-9; cdr3_length: 15; d_call: TRBD1; clone_size: NA; j_call: TRBJ1-2; cdr3_aa: CASSPEVRGTYGYTF; cdr3_nt: TGTGCCAGCAGCCCCGAGGTCAGGGGGACTTATGGCTACACCTTC
v_call: TRBV5-1; cdr3_length: 16; d_call: TRBD2; clone_size: NA; j_call: TRBJ2-7; cdr3_aa: CASSPPGLAGFYEQYF; cdr3_nt: TGCGCCAGCTCCCCCCCCGGACTAGCGGGATTCTACGAGCAGTACTTC
v_call: TRBV28; cdr3_length: 13; d_call: NA; clone_size: NA; j_call: TRBJ1-2; cdr3_aa: CASSFTGRGGYTF; cdr3_nt: TGTGCCAGCAGTTTCACAGGCCGAGGTGGCTACACCTTC
v_call: TRBV27; cdr3_length: 14; d_call: TRBD1; clone_size: NA; j_call: TRBJ2-3; cdr3_aa: CASSRDRDTDTQYF; cdr3_nt: TGTGCCAGCAGTAGGGACAGGGACACAGATACGCAGTATTTT
v_call: TRBV5-1; cdr3_length: 15; d_call: TRBD1; clone_size: NA; j_call: TRBJ2-1; cdr3_aa: CASSQGTGLMNEQFF; cdr3_nt: TGCGCCAGCAGCCAAGGGACAGGGCTAATGAATGAGCAGTTCTTC
v_call: TRBV7-2; cdr3_length: 12; d_call: NA; clone_size: NA; j_call: TRBJ2-7; cdr3_aa: CASSPNLGEQYF; cdr3_nt: TGTGCCAGCAGCCCTAACCTCGGGGAGCAGTACTTC
v_call: TRBV9; cdr3_length: 14; d_call: NA; clone_size: few; j_call: TRBJ2-5; cdr3_aa: CASSVGSLEGTQYF; cdr3_nt: TGTGCCAGCAGCGTAGGCAGTTTGGAGGGGACCCAGTACTTC
v_call: TRBV5-1; cdr3_length: 16; d_call: NA; clone_size: NA; j_call: TRBJ2-7; cdr3_aa: CASSLVKAGHSYEQYF; cdr3_nt: TGCGCCAGCAGCTTGGTAAAGGCAGGGCATTCCTACGAGCAGTACTTC
v_call: TRBV5-4; cdr3_length: 14; d_call: TRBD1; clone_size: medium-sized; j_call: TRBJ1-5; cdr3_aa: CASSFAGGDQPQHF; cdr3_nt: TGTGCCAGCAGCTTCGCAGGGGGCGATCAGCCCCAGCATTTT
v_call: TRBV5-6; cdr3_length: 14; d_call: NA; clone_size: once; j_call: TRBJ1-5; cdr3_aa: CASSLKAGRQPQHF; cdr3_nt: TGTGCCAGCAGCTTGAAGGCAGGCCGCCAGCCCCAGCATTTT
v_call: TRBV18; cdr3_length: 14; d_call: NA; clone_size: NA; j_call: TRBJ1-3; cdr3_aa: CASSPTGGMNTIYF; cdr3_nt: TGTGCCAGCTCACCCACGGGAGGCATGAACACCATATATTTT
v_call: TRBV29-1; cdr3_length: 14; d_call: NA; clone_size: NA; j_call: TRBJ1-1; cdr3_aa: CSATSGAGNTEAFF; cdr3_nt: TGCAGCGCCACTTCAGGGGCGGGGAACACTGAAGCTTTCTTT
v_call: TRBV2; cdr3_length: 13; d_call: TRBD1; clone_size: many; j_call: TRBJ1-1; cdr3_aa: CASEGGAGTEAFF; cdr3_nt: TGTGCCAGCGAAGGGGGCGCGGGTACTGAAGCTTTCTTT
v_call: TRBV7-2; cdr3_length: 15; d_call: NA; clone_size: NA; j_call: TRBJ2-7; cdr3_aa: CASSLGFMGTYEQYF; cdr3_nt: TGTGCCAGCAGCTTAGGGTTTATGGGCACCTACGAGCAGTACTTC
v_call: TRBV7-2; cdr3_length: 15; d_call: NA; clone_size: few; j_call: TRBJ2-7; cdr3_aa: CASSLVGEYRLEQYF; cdr3_nt: TGTGCCAGCAGCTTAGTCGGGGAGTACCGGCTCGAGCAGTACTTC
v_call: TRBV11-2; cdr3_length: 18; d_call: NA; clone_size: NA; j_call: TRBJ2-7; cdr3_aa: CASSFFGLQGLGSYEQYF; cdr3_nt: TGTGCCAGCAGCTTCTTCGGTTTACAGGGTCTGGGATCCTACGAGCAGTACTTC
v_call: TRBV7-2; cdr3_length: 18; d_call: TRBD2; clone_size: NA; j_call: TRBJ2-3; cdr3_aa: CASSLEYASGRGTDTQYF; cdr3_nt: TGTGCCAGCAGCTTAGAGTATGCTAGCGGGAGGGGCACAGATACGCAGTATTTT
v_call: TRBV7-2; cdr3_length: 15; d_call: NA; clone_size: NA; j_call: TRBJ2-1; cdr3_aa: CASSLLLAGYNEQFF; cdr3_nt: TGTGCCAGCAGCTTACTGTTAGCCGGATACAATGAGCAGTTCTTC
v_call: TRBV7-8; cdr3_length: 18; d_call: TRBD2; clone_size: NA; j_call: TRBJ2-1; cdr3_aa: CASSLALTSGGAGDEQFF; cdr3_nt: TGTGCCAGCAGCTTAGCGCTGACTAGCGGGGGGGCGGGGGATGAGCAGTTCTTC
v_call: TRBV4-3; cdr3_length: 16; d_call: NA; clone_size: few; j_call: TRBJ2-7; cdr3_aa: CASSQEVGVASYEQYF; cdr3_nt: TGCGCCAGCAGCCAAGAGGTAGGGGTTGCCTCCTACGAGCAGTACTTC
v_call: TRBV27; cdr3_length: 15; d_call: TRBD1; clone_size: NA; j_call: TRBJ1-1; cdr3_aa: CASSLSRQGGTEAFF; cdr3_nt: TGTGCCAGCAGTTTATCCAGACAGGGTGGCACTGAAGCTTTCTTT
v_call: TRBV7-8; cdr3_length: 15; d_call: NA; clone_size: NA; j_call: TRBJ1-1; cdr3_aa: CASSLARQTNTEAFF; cdr3_nt: TGTGCCAGCAGCTTAGCGCGACAGACGAACACTGAAGCTTTCTTT
v_call: TRBV9; cdr3_length: 19; d_call: TRBD2; clone_size: NA; j_call: TRBJ2-1; cdr3_aa: CASSVGQGTSGSVSYEQFF; cdr3_nt: TGTGCCAGCAGCGTAGGACAGGGGACTAGCGGGAGCGTAAGCTATGAGCAGTTCTTC
v_call: TRBV7-3; cdr3_length: 13; d_call: NA; clone_size: once; j_call: TRBJ1-5; cdr3_aa: CASSLGRNQPQHF; cdr3_nt: TGTGCCAGCAGCCTGGGGCGCAATCAGCCCCAGCATTTT
v_call: TRBV2; cdr3_length: 15; d_call: TRBD1; clone_size: NA; j_call: TRBJ1-5; cdr3_aa: CASRLSGTGAQPQHF; cdr3_nt: TGTGCCAGCAGACTGTCCGGGACAGGGGCTCAGCCCCAGCATTTT
v_call: TRBV5-1; cdr3_length: 16; d_call: NA; clone_size: once; j_call: TRBJ2-5; cdr3_aa: CASSLGTDYPQETQYF; cdr3_nt: TGCGCCAGCAGCTTGGGGACAGATTACCCTCAAGAGACCCAGTACTTC
v_call: TRBV7-2; cdr3_length: 16; d_call: TRBD2; clone_size: NA; j_call: TRBJ2-1; cdr3_aa: CASSPRTSGPYNEQFF; cdr3_nt: TGTGCCAGCAGCCCTCGGACTAGCGGGCCCTACAATGAGCAGTTCTTC
v_call: TRBV4-1; cdr3_length: 16; d_call: NA; clone_size: NA; j_call: TRBJ2-3; cdr3_aa: CASSQGNSATGDTQYF; cdr3_nt: TGCGCCAGCAGCCAAGGTAATAGCGCTACCGGGGATACGCAGTATTTT